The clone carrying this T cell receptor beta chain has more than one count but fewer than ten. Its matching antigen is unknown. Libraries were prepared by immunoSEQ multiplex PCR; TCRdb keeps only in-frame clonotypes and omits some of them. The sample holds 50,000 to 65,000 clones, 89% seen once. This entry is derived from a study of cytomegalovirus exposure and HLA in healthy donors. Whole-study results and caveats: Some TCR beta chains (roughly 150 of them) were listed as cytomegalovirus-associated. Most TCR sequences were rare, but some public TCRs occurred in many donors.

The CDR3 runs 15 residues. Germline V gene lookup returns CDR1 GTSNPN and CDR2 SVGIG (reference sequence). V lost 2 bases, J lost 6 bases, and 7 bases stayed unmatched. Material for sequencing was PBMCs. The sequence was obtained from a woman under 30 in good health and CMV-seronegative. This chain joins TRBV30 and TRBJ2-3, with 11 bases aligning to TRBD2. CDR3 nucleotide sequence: TGTGCCTGGAGTTCGGGACTAGCGGAACGGGATACGCAGTATTTT. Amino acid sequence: CAWSSGLAERDTQYF.